This TCR beta chain is drawn from a study of early stage breast cancer tumors. Study-wide background: Of around 16 invasive breast tumors, twelve were hormone receptor-positive, HER2-negative.

Trimming pared 0 bases from V and 4 bases from J, leaving 15 bases between. The germline V gene encodes CDR1 SGHNT and CDR2 YENEEA. The CDR3 is 17 residues long. The study, taken as a whole, reports: Blood repertoires resembled normal breast more than tumor. Most shared enriched TCRB sequences were commonly generated ones. Chain pairing and CD4, CD8 or FOXP3 expression were not captured.

The table came from immunoSEQ multiplex PCR; TCRdb's copy has only in-frame clones and leaves some out. This table holds about 31,000 clones, roughly four fifths found once. Details on this clone: Its antigen is not identified.

The sequencing sample was made of breast tumor tissue. The TCR originated in a person aged 30 to 40 with breast cancer. The gene calls are TRBV11-3 and TRBJ2-2; D remains ambiguous. DNA for the CDR3: TGTGCCAGCAGCTTAGATCTAGGTGAACATTCCACCGGGGAGCTGTTTTTT. Amino acid sequence: CASSLDLGEHSTGELFF.